This TCR beta chain was found in a study of T cells in Graves' hyperthyroidism and ophthalmopathy. Study in general: Peripheral blood was obtained at initial diagnosis, preceding any treatment. Study results and caveats: A median approximately 6.5 months before onset, the model predicted ophthalmopathy. Among clonotypes expanded in thyroid above 0.001, most were also found in blood.

A sample of blood taken at first hyperthyroidism diagnosis preceded any ophthalmopathy symptoms. The germline V gene has CDR1 LGHDT and CDR2 YNNKEL (reference sequence). Trimming removed 5 bases from V and 9 bases from J, with 11 bases in between. CDR3 size: 13 residues. There were TCR beta CDR3 regions amplified from RNA transcripts. The TCR CDR3 was amplified in a first-round RT-PCR using the HTBI primer set. TCRdb used MiXCR to reprocess the multiplex PCR reads, holding one entry per CDR3 protein. The table shows about 130,000 distinct CDR3 sequences, with roughly 23% occurring only once. This clonotype was observed at least ten times. Antigen unknown.

Sequenced: blood. This sequence joins TRBV3-1 and TRBJ1-6, with a tentative D call TRBD1 (5 bases). This clonotype was sampled from a woman aged 45-59 years with Graves' hyperthyroidism that later progressed to Graves' ophthalmopathy. DNA for the CDR3: TGTGCCAGCAGCTCAGGACATTTTTCACCCCTCCACTTT. Encoded protein: CASSSGHFSPLHF.